The T cell receptor (beta chain) described here comes from a study of cytomegalovirus exposure and HLA in healthy donors. Study observations and caveats: A later analysis reportedly found that, within productive TCRs, an Asian-associated ancestry cluster had fewer N-insertions than the mean observed across the approximately 670 donors.

As concerns this clone: Antigen specificity is unknown.

The CDR3 is 12 residues long. Germline CDR1 is SGHTA and CDR2 is FQGNSA. V was pared by 5 bases and J by 7 bases, with 3 bases of the junction left unmatched. PCR involved 60 Vbeta and 13 Jbeta primers. The repertoire was sequenced with immunoSEQ multiplex PCR; TCRdb's copy has only in-frame clones and lacks some. The sample lists roughly 160,000 clones; just under 80% were seen once. Healthy donors of bone marrow made up the group. Sequencing was done on a sample of PBMCs. The J gene is TRBJ1-2, the V gene TRBV7-2; 8 bases match TRBD1. This sequence originates from a woman between 50 and 59 years old in good health and CMV-seropositive. The CDR3 coding sequence is TGTGCCAGCAGCGCACAGGGGGTTGGCTACACCTTC. This gives the protein CASSAQGVGYTF.